The 3 T cell receptor beta chains below were found in one sample sequenced in a study of T cells after yellow fever vaccination. From the 5' RACE reads, TCRdb called clonotypes with MiXCR, one entry per CDR3 protein. The sample records some 350,000 distinct CDR3 sequences, about 8.7% being singletons. The material was PBMCs, obtained on the day of the first yellow fever vaccination. These receptors all stem from a young man who received the YFV17D yellow fever vaccine.

This rearrangement joins TRBV7-9 to TRBJ2-7; D is undetermined. The CDR3 sequence is 13 residues long. Germline-derived CDR1 and CDR2 are SEHNR and FQNEAQ (reference sequence). Trimming took 3 bases from V and 2 from J, leaving 8 bases between them. The CDR3 bases are TGTGCCAGCAGCTTGACACTAACCTACGAGCAGTACTTC. This gives the protein CASSLTLTYEQYF.

The sample holds a few counts of this clonotype. The chain combines TRBV11-2 with TRBJ2-7; no reliable D call. V lost 7 bases, J lost 6 bases, and 13 bases lay in between. Looked up from germline, CDR1 is SGHAT and CDR2 is FQNNGV. The CDR3 length is 12 residues. The CDR3: CASTSGVREQYF. The CDR3 DNA reads TGTGCCAGCACCTCCGGAGTACGCGAGCAGTACTTC.

The sample holds many counts of this clonotype. The J gene is TRBJ2-2, the V gene TRBV24-1; the D gene could be TRBD1 or TRBD2 (5 bases each). Germline CDR1 KGHDR, CDR2 SFDVKD. Trimming stripped 9 bases from V and 3 bases from J, with 13 bases between. This CDR3 has 14 amino acids. Here the CDR3 reads CATAGTHYTGELFF. The CDR3 DNA reads as TGTGCCACCGCCGGGACCCACTACACCGGGGAGCTGTTTTTT.